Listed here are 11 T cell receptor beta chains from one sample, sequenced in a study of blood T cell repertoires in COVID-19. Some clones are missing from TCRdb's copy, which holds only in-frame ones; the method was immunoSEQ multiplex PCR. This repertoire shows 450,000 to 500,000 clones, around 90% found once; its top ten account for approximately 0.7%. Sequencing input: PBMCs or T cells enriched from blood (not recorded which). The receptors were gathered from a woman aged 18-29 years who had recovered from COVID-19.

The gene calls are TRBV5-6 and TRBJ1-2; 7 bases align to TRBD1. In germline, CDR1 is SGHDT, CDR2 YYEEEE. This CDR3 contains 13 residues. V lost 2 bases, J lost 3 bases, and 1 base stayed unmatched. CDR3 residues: CASSFTGDYGYTF. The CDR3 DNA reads TGTGCCAGCAGCTTCACAGGGGACTATGGCTACACCTTC.

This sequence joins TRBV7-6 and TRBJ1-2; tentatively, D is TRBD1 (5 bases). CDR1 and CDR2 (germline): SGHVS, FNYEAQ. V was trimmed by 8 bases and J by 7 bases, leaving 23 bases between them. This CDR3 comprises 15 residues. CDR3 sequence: CASSFGRERDGGYTF. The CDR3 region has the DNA TGTGCCAGCTCCTTTGGGAGGGAAAGGGACGGTGGCTACACCTTC.

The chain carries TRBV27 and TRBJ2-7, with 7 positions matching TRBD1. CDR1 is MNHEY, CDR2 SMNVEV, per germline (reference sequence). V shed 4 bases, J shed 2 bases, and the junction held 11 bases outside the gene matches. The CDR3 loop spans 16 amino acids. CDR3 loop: CASSSLDRAITYEQYF. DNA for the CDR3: TGTGCCAGCAGTTCCCTCGACAGGGCTATAACCTACGAGCAGTACTTC.

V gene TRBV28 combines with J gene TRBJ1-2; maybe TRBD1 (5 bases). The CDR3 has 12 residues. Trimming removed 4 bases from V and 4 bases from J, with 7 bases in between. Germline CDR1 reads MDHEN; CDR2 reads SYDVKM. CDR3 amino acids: CASSWGSYGYTF. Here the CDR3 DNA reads TGTGCCAGCAGTTGGGGCAGCTATGGCTACACCTTC.

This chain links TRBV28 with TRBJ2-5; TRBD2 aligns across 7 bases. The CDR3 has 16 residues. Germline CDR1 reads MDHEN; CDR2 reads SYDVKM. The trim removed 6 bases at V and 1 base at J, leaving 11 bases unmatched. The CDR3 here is CASSLRGTGVQETQYF. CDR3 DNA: TGTGCCAGCAGCTTGCGGGGGACGGGAGTCCAAGAGACCCAGTACTTC.

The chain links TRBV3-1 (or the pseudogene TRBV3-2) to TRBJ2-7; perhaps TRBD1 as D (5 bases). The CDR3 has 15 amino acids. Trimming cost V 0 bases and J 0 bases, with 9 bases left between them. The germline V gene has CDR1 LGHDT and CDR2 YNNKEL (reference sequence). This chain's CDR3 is CASSQDDRSSYEQYF. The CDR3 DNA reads TGTGCCAGCAGCCAAGATGACAGAAGCTCCTACGAGCAGTACTTC.

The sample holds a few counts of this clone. CDR3 sequence (DNA): TGTGCCAGTAGTGGAAGGAGGACGGGTGGGGTCGAGCAGTACTTC. Its protein product is CASSGRRTGGVEQYF. The rearrangement joins TRBV19 to TRBJ2-7; perhaps TRBD2 as D (5 bases). This CDR3 comprises 15 residues. The V gene's germline CDR1 is LNHDA and CDR2 SQIVND (reference sequence). V was trimmed by 5 bases and J by 6 bases, leaving 20 bases between them. Full variable domain (outside the CDR3, taken from reference TRBV19 and TRBJ2-7): DGGITQSPKYLFRKEGQNVTLSCEQNLNHDAMYWYRQDPGQGLRLIYYSQIVNDFQKGDIAEGYSVSREKKESFPLTVTSAQKNPTAFYLCASSGRRTGGVEQYFGPGTRLTVT.

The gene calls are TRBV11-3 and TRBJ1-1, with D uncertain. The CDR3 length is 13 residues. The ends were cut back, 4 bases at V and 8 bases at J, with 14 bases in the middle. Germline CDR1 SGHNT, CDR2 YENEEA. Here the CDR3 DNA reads TGTGCCAGCAGCTATGAGCCCACTAGGGAAGCTTTCTTT. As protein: CASSYEPTREAFF.

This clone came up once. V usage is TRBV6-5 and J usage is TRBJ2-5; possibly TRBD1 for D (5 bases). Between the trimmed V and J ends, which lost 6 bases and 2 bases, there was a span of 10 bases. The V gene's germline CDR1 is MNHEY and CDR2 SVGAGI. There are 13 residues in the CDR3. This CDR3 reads CASRRRQQETQYF. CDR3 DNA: TGTGCCAGCAGGCGGAGACAGCAAGAGACCCAGTACTTC.

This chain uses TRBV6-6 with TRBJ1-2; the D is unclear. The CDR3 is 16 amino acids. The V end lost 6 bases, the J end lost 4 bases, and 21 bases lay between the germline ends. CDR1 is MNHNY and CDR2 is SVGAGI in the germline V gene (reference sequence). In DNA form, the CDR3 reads TGTGCCAGCAGCCCCGGGGAACAGTCCTCCGGCTATGGCTACACCTTC. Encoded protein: CASSPGEQSSGYGYTF.

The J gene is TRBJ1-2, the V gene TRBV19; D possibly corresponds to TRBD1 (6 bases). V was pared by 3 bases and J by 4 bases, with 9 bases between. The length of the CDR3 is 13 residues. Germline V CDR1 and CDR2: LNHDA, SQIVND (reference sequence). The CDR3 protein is CASSMDRLYGYTF. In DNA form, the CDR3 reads TGTGCCAGTAGTATGGACAGACTCTATGGCTACACCTTC.